These 29 T cell receptor beta chains share one sample of origin, sequenced in a study of CD8 T cells in ankylosing spondylitis. MiXCR was run by TCRdb on the 5' RACE reads, yielding one entry per CDR3 protein. The table has 270,000 or so distinct CDR3 sequences, more than 15% seen once. Sequencing was done on a sample of blood, either unsorted or a sorted T cell fraction (not recorded which). The receptors stem from a male donor with ankylosing spondylitis or in good health (not recorded which).

This clonotype turned up a few times. The chain's CDR3 is CATSRVLRGPVGGELFF. The DNA of the CDR3 is TGTGCCACCAGCAGGGTTCTCAGGGGGCCGGTCGGCGGGGAGCTGTTTTTT. The rearrangement uses TRBV15 and TRBJ2-2, with TRBD1 identical over 8 bases. The CDR3 has 17 residues. Germline CDR1 is LNHNV and CDR2 is YYDKDF (reference sequence). With 3 bases clipped from V and 7 bases from J, the junction kept 13 bases outside the gene matches.

This clonotype appeared many times. The chain couples TRBV29-1 to TRBJ2-1; 11 bases map to TRBD2. J was trimmed by 8 bases and V by 3 bases; bases with no gene match: 0. The CDR3 is 12 residues long. Per the germline V gene, CDR1 is SQVTM and CDR2 is ANQGSEA. CDR3 DNA: TGCAGCGTTGAGGGACTAGCGGATGAGCAGTTCTTC. Translated, it gives CSVEGLADEQFF.

This clonotype was seen only a few times. V gene TRBV12-3 or TRBV12-4 combines with J gene TRBJ1-3; 11 positions match TRBD1. Germline trimming cut 6 bases from V and 0 bases from J; bases unmatched to any gene: 10. The CDR3 runs to 18 residues. The DNA of the CDR3 is TGTGCCAGCAGCCCTAGGACAGGGGGCATAATCTCTGGAAACACCATATATTTT. This translates into CASSPRTGGIISGNTIYF.

This clonotype was counted at least ten times. This sequence joins TRBV6-1 and TRBJ2-1, with 9 bases that match TRBD1. The germline CDR1 and CDR2 sequences are MNHNS and SASEGT. This CDR3 has 13 amino acids. J was trimmed by 3 bases and V by 8 bases; bases with no gene match: 2. The CDR3 region has the DNA TGTGCCAGCGGGGACAGGGTCTACAATGAGCAGTTCTTC. Protein: CASGDRVYNEQFF.

This clonotype has more than one count but fewer than ten. The chain joins TRBV25-1 to TRBJ2-1; 7 nucleotides match TRBD2. Germline V lookup: CDR1 MGHDK, CDR2 SYGVNS. The CDR3 consists of 13 residues. The J segment lost 11 bases and the V segment lost 6 bases, leaving 10 bases of the junction unmatched. CDR3 in DNA: TGTGCCAGCAGCACCTTCTCACTAGCGAAGCAGTTCTTC. This codes for CASSTFSLAKQFF.

This chain joins TRBV7-8 and TRBJ2-7, with D possibly being TRBD2 (6 bases). The germline CDR1 and CDR2 sequences are SGHVS and FQNEAQ. The CDR3 sequence is 15 residues long. V was shortened by 5 bases and J by 0 bases, with 14 bases between the two germline ends. The DNA of the CDR3 is TGTGCCAGCAGCGCCGACGGGGGTAGCTCCTACGAGCAGTACTTC. This codes for CASSADGGSSYEQYF.

The gene calls are TRBV5-6 and TRBJ2-4; perhaps D is TRBD1 or TRBD2 (6 bases each). Germline V gives CDR1 SGHDT, CDR2 YYEEEE. V was pared by 4 bases and J by 8 bases, with 25 bases between. The CDR3 covers 17 residues. The CDR3 coding sequence is TGTGCCAGCAGCCCCCAGCTCGGGGGCTGGGGTAAGGACATTCAGTACTTC. Translated, it gives CASSPQLGGWGKDIQYF.

This clonotype was observed a few times. The chain has TRBV4-3 and TRBJ2-5; D uncertain. This CDR3 has 14 amino acids. Germline V gene sequence: CDR1 LGHNA, CDR2 YSLEER. The V end lost 4 bases, the J end lost 5 bases, and 14 bases lay between the germline ends. The CDR3 DNA reads as TGCGCCAGCAGCCGCACAGTGGGAAAGGAGACCCAGTACTTC. This gives the protein CASSRTVGKETQYF.

Ten or more counts support this clonotype. J is TRBJ2-2 and V is TRBV4-3; 8 nucleotides align to TRBD2. The germline CDR1 and CDR2 sequences are LGHNA and YSLEER. J gave up 2 bases and V 1 base, and 6 bases lay outside the gene matches. This CDR3 has 17 amino acids. The CDR3 sequence: CASSQVPGGGNTGELFF. The CDR3 nucleotides read TGCGCCAGCAGCCAAGTCCCGGGAGGGGGTAACACCGGGGAGCTGTTTTTT.

This sequence joins TRBV4-1 and TRBJ2-2; 8 bases map to TRBD2. The CDR3 totals 15 residues. CDR1 is MGHRA, CDR2 YSYEKL, per germline. V gave up 6 bases and J gave up 1 base; unmatched junction bases: 4. CDR3 sequence: CASRREEMNTGELFF. DNA of the CDR3: TGCGCCAGCAGGCGGGAGGAAATGAACACCGGGGAGCTGTTTTTT.

This clonotype was counted a few times. The rearrangement links TRBV29-1 to TRBJ2-7; D is possibly TRBD2 (5 bases). Trimming removed 7 bases from V and 2 bases from J, with 15 bases in between. Germline lookup yields CDR1 SQVTM and CDR2 ANQGSEA. This CDR3 is 13 amino acids long. The CDR3 coding sequence is TGCAGCGCAAACAGCGGACTCACCTACGAGCAGTACTTC. Amino acid sequence: CSANSGLTYEQYF.

This clonotype occurred a few times. This rearrangement joins TRBV7-9 to TRBJ2-3, with D perhaps matching TRBD2 (5 bases). V gave up 3 bases and J gave up 0 bases, with 13 bases separating them. The CDR3 is made up of 16 amino acids. From germline, CDR1 is SEHNR and CDR2 FQNEAQ (reference sequence). CDR3 in DNA: TGTGCCAGCAGCTTTGACCGGGATACTAGCACAGATACGCAGTATTTT. Translated, it gives CASSFDRDTSTDTQYF.

Many counts were recorded for this clonotype. V and J are TRBV10-2 and TRBJ2-1, with a possible D match to TRBD2 (5 bases). V shed 2 bases and J shed 0 bases, with 8 bases lying between them. The CDR3 has 15 residues. The germline V gene encodes CDR1 WSHSY and CDR2 SAAADI. CDR3 residues: CASSEPGSSYNEQFF. The CDR3 DNA reads as TGCGCCAGCAGTGAGCCTGGGAGCTCCTACAATGAGCAGTTCTTC.

This clonotype has only a few counts. V and J are TRBV5-1 and TRBJ1-5; the match to TRBD1 covers 7 bases. The CDR3 spans 16 residues. The junction had 7 bases not matched to a gene; V was cut back by 0 bases and J by 4 bases. From germline, CDR1 is SGHRS and CDR2 YFSETQ. The DNA of the CDR3 is TGCGCCAGCAGCTTGGCCCCACAGGGGACGAATCAGCCCCAGCATTTT. Its protein product is CASSLAPQGTNQPQHF.

This chain joins TRBV7-2 and TRBJ2-3; 11 nucleotides align to TRBD1. Germline lookup yields CDR1 SGHTA and CDR2 FQGNSA. The CDR3 runs to 16 residues. Trimming cost V 5 bases and J 2 bases; bases outside gene matches: 6. The CDR3, as DNA: TGTGCCAGCAGCCCCCGGGACAGGGGGTACACAGATACGCAGTATTTT. Its translation is CASSPRDRGYTDTQYF.

V usage is TRBV4-1 and J usage is TRBJ2-1, with 10 bases identical to TRBD2. Germline trimming cut 6 bases from V and 9 bases from J; bases unmatched to any gene: 11. The germline V gene encodes CDR1 MGHRA and CDR2 YSYEKL. The CDR3 runs to 15 residues. CDR3: CASSPPSGGSLEQFF. The CDR3 DNA sequence: TGCGCCAGCAGTCCTCCTAGCGGGGGATCACTTGAGCAGTTCTTC.

This clonotype was seen a few times. This chain joins TRBV6-5 and TRBJ2-7; D is unresolved. V lost 0 bases and J 0 bases, leaving 9 bases between the germline ends. From germline, CDR1 is MNHEY and CDR2 SVGAGI. This CDR3 has 15 residues. As DNA, the CDR3 is TGTGCCAGCAGTTACTCGGGTAAAAGCTCCTACGAGCAGTACTTC. Translated: CASSYSGKSSYEQYF.

This clonotype was found many times. The V gene is TRBV20-1, the J gene TRBJ2-7; TRBD2 agrees at 9 bases. The CDR3 extends over 16 amino acids. The J segment lost 3 bases and the V segment lost 1 base, leaving 10 bases of the junction unmatched. CDR1 and CDR2 (germline): DFQATT, SNEGSKA (reference sequence). CDR3 amino acids: CSARGSGREGVYEQYF. The DNA of the CDR3 is TGCAGTGCTAGAGGTAGCGGGAGAGAGGGGGTCTACGAGCAGTACTTC.

Written as DNA, the CDR3 is TGCAGCGTTCTGGGCCTCGGGACCCAGTACTTC. Its translation is CSVLGLGTQYF. The J gene is TRBJ2-5, the V gene TRBV29-1; D not certain. Germline lookup yields CDR1 SQVTM and CDR2 ANQGSEA. The V end was cut by 5 bases, the J end by 7 bases, with 11 bases between. This CDR3 contains 11 residues.

This clonotype was detected a few times. The chain couples TRBV28 to TRBJ2-7, with 7 bases aligning to TRBD1. The CDR3 is made up of 14 amino acids. Germline CDR1 and CDR2: MDHEN and SYDVKM. Trimming at V came to 5 bases and at J to 1 base, leaving 5 bases not matched to a gene. This CDR3 reads CASSNRGTSYEQYF. For the CDR3, the DNA is TGTGCCAGCAGTAACAGGGGAACATCCTACGAGCAGTACTTC.

This clonotype was seen a handful of times. The V call is TRBV7-9, the J call TRBJ2-5; either TRBD1 or TRBD2 may fit D (5 bases each). Trimming shortened V by 4 bases and J by 7 bases, and 22 bases separated the two germline ends. The CDR3 has 16 amino acids. CDR1 SEHNR and CDR2 FQNEAQ come from the germline V gene (reference sequence). The CDR3, as DNA: TGTGCCAGCAGCTCCAGTTACTACCAAACGAGGGGGACCCAGTACTTC. This codes for CASSSSYYQTRGTQYF. The whole variable domain, filled in from reference TRBV7-9 and TRBJ2-5, reads DTGVSQNPRHKITKRGQNVTFRCDPISEHNRLYWYRQTLGQGPEFLTYFQNEAQLEKSRLLSDRFSAERPKGSFSTLEIQRTEQGDSAMYLCASSSSYYQTRGTQYFGPGTRLLVL.

The V call is TRBV9, the J call TRBJ2-1; D assignment may be TRBD1 or TRBD2 (5 bases each). In germline, CDR1 is SGDLS, CDR2 YYNGEE. The CDR3 loop spans 11 amino acids. V dropped 3 bases and J dropped 10 bases, with 8 bases sitting between them. CDR3 loop: CASSGGTEQFF. CDR3 bases: TGTGCCAGCAGCGGGGGGACGGAGCAGTTCTTC.

This clonotype was counted a few times. J is TRBJ2-3 and V is TRBV12-3 or TRBV12-4; D not resolved. The CDR3 totals 13 residues. V was pared by 1 base and J by 4 bases, with 6 bases between. The CDR3 region is CASSLDPADTQYF. The CDR3 DNA reads TGTGCCAGCAGTTTAGACCCTGCAGATACGCAGTATTTT.

V usage is TRBV4-1 and J usage is TRBJ2-3; 9 bases line up with TRBD1. CDR1 and CDR2 (germline): MGHRA, YSYEKL. After removal of 0 bases from V and 6 bases from J, the junction contained 4 bases not matched to a gene. The CDR3 has 15 amino acids. CDR3 nucleotides: TGCGCCAGCAGCCAAGACACAGGGGGCGACGATACGCAGTATTTT. Protein: CASSQDTGGDDTQYF.

The table lists this clonotype with a few counts. The rearrangement joins TRBV9 to TRBJ1-4; D is unresolved. Germline V gene data show CDR1 as SGDLS and CDR2 as YYNGEE. This CDR3 contains 15 residues. Trimming left V 0 bases short and J 5 bases short, with 11 bases between. CDR3 nucleotides: TGTGCCAGCAGCGTAGTGGGCAGACCCAATGAAAAACTGTTTTTT. As protein: CASSVVGRPNEKLFF.

The V and J genes are TRBV4-3 and TRBJ2-2, with 11 positions matching TRBD2. After removal of 0 bases from V and 6 bases from J, the junction contained 3 bases not matched to a gene. The CDR3 extends over 16 amino acids. Per the germline V gene, CDR1 is LGHNA and CDR2 is YSLEER. The CDR3 sequence is CASSQEVAGGAGELFF. The CDR3, as DNA: TGCGCCAGCAGCCAAGAAGTAGCGGGAGGGGCCGGGGAGCTGTTTTTT.

The rearrangement joins TRBV7-3 to TRBJ2-5; the match to TRBD1 covers 7 bases. The trim removed 5 bases at V and 1 base at J, leaving 4 bases unmatched. Looked up from germline, CDR1 is SGHTA and CDR2 is FQGTGA. The CDR3 loop spans 14 amino acids. The CDR3 reads CASSPTGSQETQYF. CDR3 in DNA: TGTGCCAGCAGCCCGACAGGGTCCCAAGAGACCCAGTACTTC.

The V gene is TRBV27, the J gene TRBJ2-7, with 11 bases identical to TRBD2. The germline gives CDR1 MNHEY, CDR2 SMNVEV (reference sequence). The CDR3 runs to 15 residues. V gave up 6 bases and J gave up 2 bases; unmatched junction bases: 6. The CDR3 here is CASRMTSGVTYEQYF. CDR3 nucleotide sequence: TGTGCCAGCAGGATGACTAGCGGGGTTACCTACGAGCAGTACTTC.

This chain uses TRBV20-1 with TRBJ2-7; 7 bases line up with TRBD1. This CDR3 region has 15 residues. Trimming cost V 3 bases and J 2 bases; bases outside gene matches: 10. The germline V gene has CDR1 DFQATT and CDR2 SNEGSKA (reference sequence). CDR3 loop: CSARPRTGRTYEQYF. CDR3 in DNA: TGCAGTGCTAGGCCGCGGACAGGCCGCACCTACGAGCAGTACTTC.